The subject of this entry is one TCR beta chain. This entry comes from a study of blood T cell repertoires in COVID-19. Study-wide context: Samples of COVID-19 (acute and convalescent) were obtained from the United States, Italy and Spain. Nucleic acid was either cDNA or gDNA, and it came from T cells, B-cell-depleted T cells, or PBMCs.

J gave up 5 bases and V 0 bases, and 6 bases lay outside the gene matches. The length of the CDR3 is 15 residues. Germline assignment: CDR1 MNHEY and CDR2 SVGAGI. Per the study methods: Counts of nucleated cells, estimated from reference gene primer amplification, were obtained. The assay was immunoSEQ multiplex PCR, and TCRdb's table has in-frame clones only and misses some. That table gives V, J and clone size, and the DNA gave D and trimming. The table includes tens of thousands of clones, roughly 85% detected once. Sequencing input: peripheral blood. The chain is built from TRBV6-5 and TRBJ1-1, with TRBD1 matching over 7 bases. This sequence was found in a man at least 80 years old with acute or convalescent COVID-19. The CDR3 is CASSYSLGGGTEAFF. The CDR3, as DNA: TGTGCCAGCAGTTACTCGCTAGGGGGCGGGACTGAAGCTTTCTTT.